These 31 T cell receptor beta chains were all obtained from the same sample, sequenced in a study of cytotoxic CD8 clonotypes in ibrutinib-treated CLL. Produced via immunoSEQ multiplex PCR; TCRdb's table is partial and in-frame only. This table holds hundreds of thousands of clones, 67% found once. The source was PBMCs, collected after 36 months of ibrutinib treatment. The receptors shown here come from a human donor with chronic lymphocytic leukemia.

The chain couples TRBV6-1 to TRBJ2-1; a weak D match, TRBD1 (6 bases). Germline V gene data show CDR1 as MNHNS and CDR2 as SASEGT. The CDR3 consists of 13 residues. V was cut by 7 bases and J by 8 bases, with 15 bases left in between. The CDR3 here is CASIKQGRDEQFF. The CDR3 DNA is TGTGCCAGCATTAAACAGGGCCGGGATGAGCAGTTCTTC.

V is TRBV27 and J is TRBJ1-1, with a possible D match to TRBD1 (5 bases). The ends were cut back, 5 bases at V and 7 bases at J, with 14 bases in the middle. Germline loops: CDR1 MNHEY, CDR2 SMNVEV (reference sequence). The CDR3 totals 13 residues. CDR3 sequence reads: CASSPVTGVEAFF. The DNA of the CDR3 is TGTGCCAGCAGTCCGGTGACGGGGGTTGAAGCTTTCTTT.

The chain combines TRBV5-1 with TRBJ2-7; the D gene is possibly TRBD1 (5 bases). The CDR3 has 13 amino acids. The V end was cut by 5 bases, the J end by 4 bases, with 13 bases between. The germline gives CDR1 SGHRS, CDR2 YFSETQ. CDR3 in amino acids: CASRFSQAYEQYF. The CDR3 DNA reads as TGCGCCAGCAGGTTTTCACAGGCGTACGAGCAGTACTTC.

This rearrangement joins TRBV23-1 to TRBJ2-4, with D possibly being TRBD2 (6 bases). TRBV23-1 is designated an ORF whose function remains uncertain. This CDR3 region has 16 residues. Trimming stripped 2 bases from V and 0 bases from J, with 11 bases between. This CDR3 is CASSQRLGLAKNIQYF. CDR3 nucleotides: TGCGCCAGCAGTCAACGACTAGGGCTAGCCAAAAACATTCAGTACTTC.

The chain employs TRBV9 and TRBJ1-2, with D uncertain. This CDR3 has 14 residues. Looked up from germline, CDR1 is SGDLS and CDR2 is YYNGEE. The V end was cut by 0 bases, the J end by 6 bases, with 12 bases between. DNA for the CDR3: TGTGCCAGCAGCGTAGGGTCAGGAGTGGATGGCTACACCTTC. Its protein product is CASSVGSGVDGYTF.

The V gene is TRBV5-3, the J gene TRBJ2-7; tentatively, D is TRBD2 (5 bases). TRBV5-3 is recorded as an ORF, its role being uncertain. Trimming shortened V by 3 bases and J by 0 bases, and 13 bases separated the two germline ends. The CDR3 spans 15 residues. DNA for the CDR3: TGTGCCAGAAGCTCCCGAGGGCCCAGCTCCTACGAGCAGTACTTC. Translating it yields CARSSRGPSSYEQYF.

This chain uses TRBV11-2 with TRBJ1-2; the D gene is possibly TRBD1 (6 bases). Germline lookup yields CDR1 SGHAT and CDR2 FQNNGV. CDR3 length: 15 residues. Trimming shortened V by 1 base and J by 3 bases, and 12 bases separated the two germline ends. The CDR3 bases are TGTGCCAGCAGCTTAGGAAGTACAGGGTACTATGGCTACACCTTC. This sequence encodes CASSLGSTGYYGYTF.

The chain has TRBV19 and TRBJ1-4; no clear D. Trimming left V 2 bases short and J 10 bases short, with 14 bases between. The CDR3 is made up of 14 amino acids. CDR1 and CDR2 from the germline V gene are LNHDA and SQIVND (reference sequence). The chain's CDR3 is CASSIRVQMGKLFF. The CDR3 region has the DNA TGTGCCAGTAGTATAAGAGTGCAGATGGGAAAACTGTTTTTT.

The chain carries TRBV6-4 and TRBJ1-5; D is undetermined. Germline-derived CDR1 and CDR2 are MRHNA and SNTAGT. The CDR3 loop spans 12 amino acids. Between the trimmed V and J ends, which lost 3 bases and 10 bases, there was a span of 10 bases. The DNA of the CDR3 is TGTGCCAGCAGTGAGCCCGGACCCCCCCAGCATTTT. Protein: CASSEPGPPQHF.

The gene calls are TRBV18 and TRBJ2-7; 8 bases map to TRBD2. There are 14 residues in the CDR3. Germline V gene lookup returns CDR1 KGHSH and CDR2 LQKENI. The V and J ends lost 4 bases and 4 bases, in that order; junction bases with no gene match: 6. The DNA of the CDR3 is TGTGCCAGCTCACTCCAGCGGGAGAGGTACGAGCAGTACTTC. Translating gives CASSLQRERYEQYF. The full variable domain, in which reference TRBV18 and TRBJ2-7 provide the parts outside the CDR3, is NAGVMQNPRHLVRRRGQEARLRCSPMKGHSHVYWYRQLPEEGLKFMVYLQKENIIDESGMPKERFSAEFPKEGPSILRIQQVVRGDSAAYFCASSLQRERYEQYFGPGTRLTVT.

The chain recombines TRBV10-1 with TRBJ1-1; D not resolved. CDR3 length: 13 amino acids. Trimming took off 2 bases at V and 0 bases at J, with 4 bases between the two ends. Germline V gives CDR1 WNHNN, CDR2 SYGVQD (reference sequence). This chain's CDR3 is CASSETVNTEAFF. Written as DNA, the CDR3 is TGCGCCAGCAGTGAGACAGTGAACACTGAAGCTTTCTTT.

V and J are TRBV19 and TRBJ2-7, with 10 bases identical to TRBD2. The junction had 6 bases not matched to a gene; V was cut back by 4 bases and J by 3 bases. CDR3 length: 15 amino acids. Germline CDR1 is LNHDA and CDR2 is SQIVND (reference sequence). CDR3 coding DNA: TGTGCCAGTAGTACCCTAGCGGGAGCTTTCTACGAGCAGTACTTC. Encoded protein: CASSTLAGAFYEQYF.

Remarks on this clone: A far bigger clonotype differs at one base, so this is likely a read error. The chain is built from TRBV5-1 and TRBJ2-5; D is ambiguous. Germline V gene data show CDR1 as SGHRS and CDR2 as YFSETQ. The CDR3 contains 11 residues. V was pared by 0 bases and J by 4 bases, with 1 base between. The CDR3 bases are TGCGCCAGCAGCTTGGTAGAGACCCAGTACTTC. It codes for CASSLVETQYF.

This clone showed up just once. The chain uses TRBV27 and TRBJ2-3; TRBD1 might be the D (6 bases). The CDR3 extends over 14 amino acids. V lost 4 bases and J lost 1, with 9 bases in between. The germline CDR1 and CDR2 sequences are MNHEY and SMNVEV (reference sequence). The CDR3 DNA reads TGTGCCAGCAGTTGGGGGCAAGGCACAGATACGCAGTATTTT. Its protein is CASSWGQGTDTQYF.

The chain recombines TRBV10-3 with TRBJ2-3, with 8 bases lining up with TRBD2. The CDR3 covers 16 residues. Germline V gene data show CDR1 as ENHRY and CDR2 as SYGVKD. V dropped 4 bases and J dropped 2; count of bases not matched to a gene: 8. DNA for the CDR3: TGTGCCATCAGTGCGGGAGGGCCAAGTTTCACAGATACGCAGTATTTT. Residues: CAISAGGPSFTDTQYF.

V and J are TRBV5-1 and TRBJ2-6; D gene uncertain. Germline values: CDR1 SGHRS, CDR2 YFSETQ. This CDR3 comprises 16 residues. V was pared by 4 bases and J by 2 bases, with 13 bases between. This CDR3 is CASSPGPTTGANVLTF. In nucleotides, the CDR3 is TGCGCCAGCAGCCCCGGGCCAACCACTGGGGCCAACGTCCTGACTTTC.

This clone was counted only a few times. The J gene is TRBJ2-3, the V gene TRBV2; 14 nucleotides line up with TRBD2. Losses at the gene ends were 2 bases for V and 1 base for J; bases not matched to a gene: 8. From germline, CDR1 is SNHLY and CDR2 FYNNEI. The CDR3 length is 19 residues. In DNA, the CDR3 is TGTGCCAGCAGTGAACTCGGGACTAGCGGGGGAAGTGGCACAGATACGCAGTATTTT. Protein: CASSELGTSGGSGTDTQYF.

This clone was seen a few times. Written as DNA, the CDR3 is TGTGCCAGCAGGGAACAGGGGCTCTACGAGCAGTACTTC. It translates to CASREQGLYEQYF. The chain employs TRBV6-1 and TRBJ2-7, with 7 bases matching TRBD1. The CDR3 totals 13 residues. J gave up 3 bases and V 6 bases, and 5 bases lay outside the gene matches. CDR1 is MNHNS, CDR2 SASEGT, per germline.

This clone was counted between two and nine times. The chain uses TRBV5-1 and TRBJ1-4, with a tentative D call TRBD1 (5 bases). Looked up from germline, CDR1 is SGHRS and CDR2 is YFSETQ. V was clipped by 2 bases and J by 3 bases, with 14 bases between them. This CDR3 is built from 16 residues. The CDR3 DNA follows: TGCGCCAGCAGCTTTCAGGGATCCGTGGCTAATGAAAAACTGTTTTTT. It translates to CASSFQGSVANEKLFF.

This chain connects TRBV28 to TRBJ2-7; D is uncertain. CDR3 length equals 13 residues. Germline values: CDR1 MDHEN, CDR2 SYDVKM. The V end lost 3 bases, the J end lost 2 bases, and 8 bases lay between the germline ends. CDR3 residues: CASSLMGPYEQYF. DNA for the CDR3: TGTGCCAGCAGTTTGATGGGCCCCTACGAGCAGTACTTC.

The rearrangement links TRBV5-1 to TRBJ2-7, with 13 bases that match TRBD2. The V gene end was trimmed by 4 bases and the J gene end by 12 bases; junction bases not matched to a gene: 16. Germline CDR1 is SGHRS and CDR2 is YFSETQ. This CDR3 has 16 amino acids. CDR3 bases: TGCGCCAGCAGCGGACCGGGACTAGCGGGGACCGGTGATCTGTACTTC. Translating it yields CASSGPGLAGTGDLYF.

CDR3 residues: CASSPRTGFIEAFF. The CDR3 DNA follows: TGTGCCAGCAGCCCTCGGACAGGTTTCATCGAAGCTTTCTTT. V usage is TRBV7-8 and J usage is TRBJ1-1; 7 bases map to TRBD1. Per the germline V gene, CDR1 is SGHVS and CDR2 is FQNEAQ. The CDR3 length is 14 residues. Trimming cost V 5 bases and J 8 bases; bases outside gene matches: 11.

This clone occurred a few times. The rearrangement uses TRBV5-1 and TRBJ2-7; a weak D match, TRBD1 (6 bases). The CDR3 has 13 residues. CDR1 is SGHRS, CDR2 YFSETQ, per germline. Deletions cut 0 bases from V and 9 bases from J, with 13 bases between. The CDR3 region is CASSLAAQGGQYF. The CDR3 nucleotides are TGCGCCAGCAGCTTGGCTGCACAGGGCGGGCAGTACTTC.

The J gene is TRBJ2-7, the V gene TRBV7-3, with 9 nucleotides matching TRBD2. CDR3 length: 17 residues. V shed 6 bases and J 4 bases; nucleotides not matched to a gene: 16. CDR1 and CDR2 from the germline V gene are SGHTA and FQGTGA. CDR3 nucleotides: TGTGCCAGCAGTCCCACCGGGGGACCGGGACTAGCTTACGAGCAGTACTTC. Its translation: CASSPTGGPGLAYEQYF.

The V call is TRBV27, the J call TRBJ1-1, with 8 bases fitting TRBD1. V lost 4 bases to trimming and J lost 1 base; unmatched junction nucleotides: 2. The V gene's germline CDR1 is MNHEY and CDR2 SMNVEV (reference sequence). The length of the CDR3 is 14 residues. The chain's CDR3 is CASSSQGENTEAFF. CDR3 nucleotide sequence: TGTGCCAGCAGTTCACAGGGGGAGAACACTGAAGCTTTCTTT.

The chain links TRBV5-4 to TRBJ1-6; D is possibly TRBD1 (6 bases). V dropped 2 bases and J dropped 9 bases, with 15 bases sitting between them. This CDR3 has 15 amino acids. The germline V gene has CDR1 SGHNT and CDR2 YYREEE (reference sequence). CDR3 nucleotide sequence: TGTGCCAGCAGCTTTAGGGGGGCAGGAGGTTCACCCCTCCACTTT. Translated: CASSFRGAGGSPLHF.

This clone has more than one count but fewer than ten. The gene calls are TRBV28 and TRBJ1-2; D is uncertain. The CDR3 is 13 amino acids. From germline, CDR1 is MDHEN and CDR2 SYDVKM. The V and J ends lost 2 bases and 8 bases respectively, with 12 bases between them. DNA of the CDR3: TGTGCCAGCAGTTTAAGCCAGACGGGGGGCTACACCTTC. Translation gives CASSLSQTGGYTF.

V is TRBV10-2 and J is TRBJ2-3; tentatively, D is TRBD2 (6 bases). V lost 6 bases and J 1 base, leaving 8 bases between the germline ends. The length of the CDR3 is 13 residues. Germline V gene data show CDR1 as WSHSY and CDR2 as SAAADI. The CDR3 bases are TGCGCCAGCAGAGGGACTGGCACAGATACGCAGTATTTT. This codes for CASRGTGTDTQYF.

The chain employs TRBV7-6 and TRBJ2-3; 10 bases align to TRBD2. The CDR3 consists of 14 residues. Trimming cost V 4 bases and J 5 bases; bases outside gene matches: 3. Germline values: CDR1 SGHVS, CDR2 FNYEAQ. CDR3 sequence reads: CASSSLAGGDTQYF. The CDR3 coding sequence is TGTGCCAGCAGCTCTTTAGCGGGGGGAGATACGCAGTATTTT. Variable domain in full (rest from reference TRBV7-6 and TRBJ2-3): GAGVSQSPRYKVTKRGQDVALRCDPISGHVSLYWYRQALGQGPEFLTYFNYEAQQDKSGLPNDRFSAERPEGSISTLTIQRTEQRDSAMYRCASSSLAGGDTQYFGPGTRLTVL.

This clone was found a few times. The CDR3 DNA is TGCGCCAGCAGCCAAGATCGAGGGACTAGCCGCGGGCTGTACTTC. Encoded protein: CASSQDRGTSRGLYF. The chain recombines TRBV4-1 with TRBJ2-7; 9 bases align to TRBD2. CDR1 and CDR2 (germline): MGHRA, YSYEKL. After removal of 0 bases from V and 12 bases from J, the junction contained 12 bases not matched to a gene. The CDR3 is 15 residues long.

This rearrangement joins TRBV28 to TRBJ2-7; D gene ambiguous. V was cut by 6 bases and J by 3 bases, with 18 bases left in between. Germline assignment: CDR1 MDHEN and CDR2 SYDVKM. The CDR3 has 15 amino acids. This CDR3 is CASSIRFYRLYEQYF. CDR3 nucleotide sequence: TGTGCCAGCAGCATAAGATTCTATAGGCTCTACGAGCAGTACTTC.